The clone carrying this T cell receptor beta chain was seen at least ten times. As yet, its antigen is unknown. The sample is drawn from a study of T cell clonality in common variable immunodeficiency. The assay was immunoSEQ multiplex PCR, and TCRdb's table has in-frame clones only and misses some. Recorded here are several thousand clones, with no singletons, and the ten leading clones hold about 4.4%. Overall study findings and caveats: Shared TCRbeta clones were fewer between CVID subjects than controls. T cell subpopulation sequencing would be needed to explain CVID clonality. In common variable immunodeficiency, TCR beta chains reportedly carried fewer deletions and N-nucleotide insertions.

Sequenced sample: peripheral blood mononuclear cells. This receptor was taken from a human donor with common variable immunodeficiency.

CDR3 DNA, as far as it was read: TGCGCCAGCAGCTTGAGTTTCGGGGGGCTACGGGAGACC. Encoded protein: CASSLSFGGLRET. The entire CDR3 reads CASSLSFGGLRETQYF. The V gene is TRBV5-1, the J gene TRBJ2-5; the D gene is possibly TRBD2 (7 bases). The observed sequence ends 3 residues before the CDR3 terminus, with the missing tail filled in from the germline J gene. The ends were cut back, 1 base at V and 5 bases at J, with 18 bases in the middle. The CDR3 spans 16 residues. The germline V gene has CDR1 SGHRS and CDR2 YFSETQ.